A single sample is the source of the 27 T cell receptor beta chains below, sequenced in a study of early T cells in non-severe SARS-CoV-2 infection. In TCRdb, the 5' RACE reads were re-called with MiXCR into one record per CDR3 protein. The sample carries about 50,000 distinct CDR3 sequences, about 9.3% recorded once. Sequenced sample: whole blood. These receptors all come from an adult who was a healthcare worker with PCR-confirmed SARS-CoV-2 infection or an uninfected control (not recorded which).

This clonotype was recorded at least ten times. This chain connects TRBV12-3 or TRBV12-4 to TRBJ2-2, with D uncertain. Deletions cut 2 bases from V and 4 bases from J, with 11 bases between. The CDR3 totals 15 residues. The CDR3 coding sequence is TGTGCCAGCAGTTTAAGTGGGCATGGCACCGGGGAGCTGTTTTTT. Its translation is CASSLSGHGTGELFF.

This clonotype has only a few counts. J is TRBJ2-1 and V is TRBV11-2; D gene unclear. CDR1 SGHAT and CDR2 FQNNGV come from the germline V gene. The CDR3 extends over 16 amino acids. The V end lost 1 base, the J end lost 6 bases, and 16 bases lay between the germline ends. CDR3 sequence (DNA): TGTGCCAGCAGCTTAGGGATTAAAGCTGCCCCCAATGAGCAGTTCTTC. It yields the protein CASSLGIKAAPNEQFF.

This clonotype was seen a handful of times. The genes are TRBV29-1 and TRBJ2-5; D uncertain. The CDR3 has 12 amino acids. Germline loops: CDR1 SQVTM, CDR2 ANQGSEA. Trimming stripped 6 bases from V and 5 bases from J, with 13 bases between. This CDR3 reads CSVAWARETQYF. CDR3 in DNA: TGCAGCGTGGCATGGGCGCGCGAGACCCAGTACTTC.

This clonotype has at least ten counts. The rearrangement joins TRBV5-1 to TRBJ1-1; tentative D call: TRBD1 (5 bases). Germline CDR1 SGHRS, CDR2 YFSETQ. Trimming left V 0 bases short and J 1 base short, with 7 bases between. This CDR3 has 14 amino acids. DNA of the CDR3: TGCGCCAGCAGCTTGGGACAGACGAACACTGAAGCTTTCTTT. Its translation: CASSLGQTNTEAFF.

This clonotype has a count of ten or more. The genes are TRBV18 and TRBJ1-1; 8 bases match TRBD1. V trimming: 5 bases; J trimming: 5 bases; junction bases outside the gene matches: 13. This CDR3 comprises 16 residues. Germline CDR1 reads KGHSH; CDR2 reads LQKENI. The CDR3 DNA sequence: TGTGCCAGCTCATCTGGACAGGGCGTGATGGGGACTGAAGCTTTCTTT. Translating it yields CASSSGQGVMGTEAFF.

This clonotype was seen repeatedly, ten times or more. This chain joins TRBV29-1 and TRBJ2-3; no reliable D call. Germline V lookup: CDR1 SQVTM, CDR2 ANQGSEA. CDR3 length: 15 amino acids. V was pared by 0 bases and J by 6 bases, with 16 bases between. The CDR3 region is CSVEDRTWGVDTQYF. As DNA, the CDR3 is TGCAGCGTTGAAGATCGTACCTGGGGTGTGGATACGCAGTATTTT.

This clonotype was detected only a few times. This chain links TRBV12-3 or TRBV12-4 with TRBJ2-2, with D possibly TRBD2 on 5 matching bases. V gave up 7 bases and J gave up 1 base, with 10 bases separating them. There are 14 residues in the CDR3. The CDR3 is CASIQDLNTGELFF. CDR3 nucleotide sequence: TGTGCCAGCATCCAGGACTTGAACACCGGGGAGCTGTTTTTT.

The chain has TRBV27 and TRBJ2-5; D is unresolved. Per germline, CDR1 MNHEY and CDR2 SMNVEV (reference sequence). The CDR3 has 13 amino acids. Trimming left V 5 bases short and J 7 bases short, with 14 bases between. CDR3 loop: CASSPLKAGTQYF. The CDR3 coding sequence is TGTGCCAGCAGTCCCCTAAAGGCTGGGACCCAGTACTTC.

In its sample, this clonotype was seen many times. CDR3 sequence (DNA): TGTGCCAGCAGCTTAGTTGGCGGGAGTGCCGGGGAGCTGTTTTTT. It translates to CASSLVGGSAGELFF. V usage is TRBV7-6 and J usage is TRBJ2-2; 7 bases match TRBD2. V was pared by 1 base and J by 6 bases, with 5 bases of the junction left unmatched. Germline V gene data show CDR1 as SGHVS and CDR2 as FNYEAQ. The CDR3 loop spans 15 amino acids.

This clonotype was seen a few times. The chain links TRBV6-1 to TRBJ1-4; D gene ambiguous. CDR1 and CDR2 (germline): MNHNS, SASEGT. This CDR3 contains 12 residues. The V end lost 5 bases, the J end lost 6 bases, and 7 bases lay between the germline ends. The DNA for the CDR3 is TGTGCCAGCAGTTACCCGGATGAAAAACTGTTTTTT. Translated, it gives CASSYPDEKLFF.

This clonotype has at least ten counts. The rearrangement uses TRBV27 and TRBJ2-5; weak D call: TRBD1 (6 bases). Trimming pared 5 bases from V and 0 bases from J, leaving 10 bases between. The CDR3 loop spans 14 amino acids. From germline, CDR1 is MNHEY and CDR2 SMNVEV (reference sequence). The DNA of the CDR3 is TGTGCCAGCAGTACAACAGGGAACCAAGAGACCCAGTACTTC. Translation gives CASSTTGNQETQYF.

This clonotype has ten or more counts. The chain links TRBV27 to TRBJ2-1; no definite D call. The V gene lost 3 bases and the J gene lost 9 bases, with 6 bases spanning the gap. The CDR3 loop spans 11 amino acids. Germline V lookup: CDR1 MNHEY, CDR2 SMNVEV (reference sequence). CDR3 nucleotide sequence: TGTGCCAGCAGTTTTATCGGTGAGCAGTTCTTC. Amino acid sequence: CASSFIGEQFF.

Ten or more counts support this clonotype. DNA of the CDR3: TGCAGCGTGAGAAGACTAGCGGACTCCTACAATGAGCAGTTCTTC. This codes for CSVRRLADSYNEQFF. This sequence joins TRBV29-1 and TRBJ2-1; 9 bases are shared with TRBD2. Trimming at V came to 6 bases and at J to 0 bases, leaving 6 bases not matched to a gene. CDR3 length equals 15 residues. CDR1 SQVTM and CDR2 ANQGSEA come from the germline V gene.

The chain has TRBV11-1 and TRBJ1-1, with D unclear. From germline, CDR1 is SGHAT and CDR2 FQDESV (reference sequence). V dropped 5 bases and J dropped 0 bases, with 7 bases sitting between them. The CDR3 runs 13 residues. Written as DNA, the CDR3 is TGTGCCAGCAGCATAGGGTTGAACACTGAAGCTTTCTTT. This sequence encodes CASSIGLNTEAFF.

V gene TRBV28 combines with J gene TRBJ1-1; D not resolved. The length of the CDR3 is 14 residues. Germline V lookup: CDR1 MDHEN, CDR2 SYDVKM. With 6 bases removed from V and 0 bases from J, the gap between germline ends came to 11 bases. The CDR3 DNA reads as TGTGCCAGCAGCCCACCGGTCTTGAACACTGAAGCTTTCTTT. Amino acid sequence: CASSPPVLNTEAFF. The variable domain in full, with the rest retrieved from reference TRBV28 and TRBJ1-1, is DVKVTQSSRYLVKRTGEKVFLECVQDMDHENMFWYRQDPGLGLRLIYFSYDVKMKEKGDIPEGYSVSREKKERFSLILESASTNQTSMYLCASSPPVLNTEAFFGQGTRLTVV.

This chain connects TRBV27 to TRBJ2-7, with D tentatively TRBD2 (6 bases). Germline values: CDR1 MNHEY, CDR2 SMNVEV (reference sequence). The CDR3 is made up of 16 amino acids. Deletions cut 1 base from V and 7 bases from J, with 20 bases between. The CDR3 nucleotides read TGTGCCAGCAGTTTATATCGCGGGGTAGACCCTCGGGAGCAGTACTTC. Its protein product is CASSLYRGVDPREQYF.

The sample holds many counts of this clonotype. The V gene is TRBV29-1, the J gene TRBJ1-4; 7 nucleotides match TRBD1. Losses at the gene ends were 4 bases for V and 7 bases for J; bases not matched to a gene: 6. The CDR3 is 13 amino acids. CDR1 and CDR2 from the germline V gene are SQVTM and ANQGSEA. CDR3 loop: CSVGTGDGEKLFF. The CDR3 bases are TGCAGCGTTGGAACAGGGGATGGTGAAAAACTGTTTTTT.

This clonotype has only a few counts. The rearrangement uses TRBV10-3 and TRBJ2-5; D is unresolved. This CDR3 spans 14 amino acids. Germline lookup yields CDR1 ENHRY and CDR2 SYGVKD. Trimming removed 10 bases from V and 1 base from J, with 16 bases in between. This CDR3 reads CATTPRSSQETQYF. The CDR3, as DNA: TGTGCCACCACCCCGAGGAGTAGCCAAGAGACCCAGTACTTC.

This chain uses TRBV5-1 with TRBJ2-2; D unresolved. The germline CDR1 and CDR2 sequences are SGHRS and YFSETQ. The CDR3 extends over 14 amino acids. The germline V and J ends were trimmed by 5 bases and 4 bases, with 12 bases remaining between them. This CDR3 reads CASSGSAFTGELFF. The CDR3 DNA sequence: TGCGCCAGCAGTGGTTCAGCGTTCACCGGGGAGCTGTTTTTT.

This clonotype was seen repeatedly, ten times or more. The J gene is TRBJ2-7, the V gene TRBV20-1, with TRBD2 matching over 14 bases. V lost 6 bases to trimming and J lost 7 bases; unmatched junction nucleotides: 11. Germline loops: CDR1 DFQATT, CDR2 SNEGSKA (reference sequence). The CDR3 contains 15 residues. The CDR3 region is CSAEGTSGSREEQYF. In nucleotides, the CDR3 is TGCAGTGCCGAGGGGACTAGCGGGAGTCGGGAGGAGCAGTACTTC.

This clonotype was counted at least ten times. The J gene is TRBJ1-1, the V gene TRBV20-1; D unclear. With 5 bases removed from V and 1 base from J, the gap between germline ends came to 17 bases. The CDR3 extends over 15 amino acids. CDR1 is DFQATT and CDR2 is SNEGSKA in the germline V gene (reference sequence). The CDR3 sequence is CSASRSQTGNTEAFF. The DNA for the CDR3 is TGCAGTGCTTCTCGGTCTCAAACGGGGAACACTGAAGCTTTCTTT.

The CDR3 here is CSVAGGGSVNEQFF. In DNA form, the CDR3 reads TGCAGCGTTGCCGGCGGGGGCTCCGTCAATGAGCAGTTCTTC. V is TRBV29-1 and J is TRBJ2-1; D possibly corresponds to TRBD2 (7 bases). V lost 4 bases, J lost 6 bases, and 16 bases lay in between. The CDR3 has 14 residues. CDR1 and CDR2 (germline): SQVTM, ANQGSEA.

This clonotype showed up many times. The V gene is TRBV6-4, the J gene TRBJ2-1; 8 nucleotides agree with TRBD2. CDR3 length: 15 amino acids. Germline CDR1 is MRHNA and CDR2 is SNTAGT. V was pared by 4 bases and J by 6 bases, with 8 bases of the junction left unmatched. The DNA of the CDR3 is TGTGCCAGCAGTGGGCGAGCGGGAGAGGGCAATGAGCAGTTCTTC. It translates to CASSGRAGEGNEQFF.

This clonotype occurred many times. V is TRBV29-1 and J is TRBJ1-1; D uncertain. Per germline, CDR1 SQVTM and CDR2 ANQGSEA. This CDR3 has 10 amino acids. Trimming took 1 base from V and 8 from J, leaving 5 bases between them. The CDR3 DNA follows: TGCAGCGTTGAAGTTCAAGAAGCTTTCTTT. This sequence encodes CSVEVQEAFF.

This clonotype has a handful of counts. The chain links TRBV11-2 to TRBJ2-5, with D uncertain. This CDR3 contains 15 residues. Trimming stripped 4 bases from V and 5 bases from J, with 17 bases between. CDR1 and CDR2 from the germline V gene are SGHAT and FQNNGV. CDR3 DNA: TGTGCCAGCAGCTCCCATTCGACGTTCAAGGAGACCCAGTACTTC. Residues: CASSSHSTFKETQYF. Complete variable domain (other parts from reference TRBV11-2 and TRBJ2-5): EAGVAQSPRYKIIEKRQSVAFWCNPISGHATLYWYQQILGQGPKLLIQFQNNGVVDDSQLPKDRFSAERLKGVDSTLKIQPAKLEDSAVYLCASSSHSTFKETQYFGPGTRLLVL.

This clonotype was recorded at least ten times. The chain uses TRBV20-1 and TRBJ2-3; 8 nucleotides match TRBD1. The CDR3 has 14 residues. Per the germline V gene, CDR1 is DFQATT and CDR2 is SNEGSKA (reference sequence). V gave up 3 bases and J gave up 5 bases; unmatched junction bases: 7. The CDR3 here is CSASLPGQGDTQYF. The DNA for the CDR3 is TGCAGTGCTAGCCTACCCGGACAGGGAGATACGCAGTATTTT.

The chain combines TRBV19 with TRBJ1-5; maybe TRBD1 (6 bases). CDR3 length equals 17 residues. Germline V gene sequence: CDR1 LNHDA, CDR2 SQIVND (reference sequence). V was shortened by 5 bases and J by 0 bases, with 17 bases between the two germline ends. The CDR3 loop reads CASSPGSTGNSNQPQHF. In DNA form, the CDR3 reads TGTGCCAGTAGTCCAGGATCGACAGGCAATAGCAATCAGCCCCAGCATTTT.